Following are 23 T cell receptor beta chains from one sample sequenced in a study of a mutant IDH1 vaccine in newly diagnosed glioma. Sequencing used immunoSEQ multiplex PCR; TCRdb keeps in-frame clones, though not all of them. This table holds tens of thousands of clones, over 65% found once. Their cognate antigens are unknown. Noted time point: week 11, during vaccination. Every vaccine dose comprised 300 ug of mutant IDH1 20-mer peptide plus topical imiquimod. Here the sequenced sample was PBMCs, taken from a glioma patient whose treatment included an IDH1 peptide vaccine. These receptors came from a young woman with glioma.

This rearrangement joins TRBV10-3 to TRBJ1-5, with D possibly being TRBD1 (6 bases). The CDR3 loop spans 16 amino acids. The germline V gene has CDR1 ENHRY and CDR2 SYGVKD. Deletions cut 8 bases from V and 2 bases from J, with 19 bases between. CDR3 coding DNA: TGTGCCATCGGCTCGAGGGGGGGTGGAGGCAATCAGCCCCAGCATTTT. Its translation is CAIGSRGGGGNQPQHF.

This sequence joins TRBV12-5 and TRBJ2-5; no clear D. Trimming pared 3 bases from V and 3 bases from J, leaving 14 bases between. Per germline, CDR1 LGHNT and CDR2 FRNRAP. CDR3 length equals 15 residues. The CDR3 coding sequence is TGTGCTAGTGGTTTTACCCCCTCGTCCGAAGAGACCCAGTACTTC. It yields the protein CASGFTPSSEETQYF.

This chain uses TRBV10-3 with TRBJ1-1; D gene unclear. CDR1 is ENHRY, CDR2 SYGVKD, per germline. CDR3 size: 15 residues. Between the trimmed V and J ends, which lost 3 bases and 1 base, there was a span of 12 bases. CDR3 in amino acids: CAISDSLGSNTEAFF. The CDR3 coding sequence is TGTGCCATCAGTGATAGTTTGGGGTCGAACACTGAAGCTTTCTTT.

The V gene is TRBV11-2, the J gene TRBJ1-5; D is perhaps TRBD1 (6 bases). This CDR3 is built from 15 residues. The V end was cut by 3 bases, the J end by 2 bases, with 11 bases between. Germline values: CDR1 SGHAT, CDR2 FQNNGV. CDR3 region: CASSFGGPGNQPQHF. The CDR3 nucleotides are TGTGCCAGCAGCTTCGGGGGCCCGGGCAATCAGCCCCAGCATTTT.

This chain connects TRBV4-3 to TRBJ1-2, with unresolved D. V was cut by 1 base and J by 1 base, with 10 bases left in between. CDR1 and CDR2 from the germline V gene are LGHNA and YSLEER. The CDR3 has 15 amino acids. CDR3 DNA sequence: TGCGCCAGCAGCCAAGGTCTCGCCCTTAACTATGGCTACACCTTC. It yields the protein CASSQGLALNYGYTF.

A few counts support this clone. The rearrangement joins TRBV27 to TRBJ2-1; 10 nucleotides line up with TRBD2. V shed 5 bases, J shed 4 bases, and the junction held 5 bases outside the gene matches. The length of the CDR3 is 15 residues. Germline V gene sequence: CDR1 MNHEY, CDR2 SMNVEV (reference sequence). The CDR3, as DNA: TGTGCCAGCAGTCGGACTAGCGGCTCATACAATGAGCAGTTCTTC. Amino acids: CASSRTSGSYNEQFF.

V is TRBV2 and J is TRBJ2-6, with a possible D match to TRBD2 (6 bases). The V gene's germline CDR1 is SNHLY and CDR2 FYNNEI. This CDR3 comprises 17 residues. Trimming shortened V by 3 bases and J by 0 bases, and 12 bases separated the two germline ends. The CDR3: CASSEQGLLSGANVLTF. CDR3 coding DNA: TGTGCCAGCAGTGAGCAGGGACTTCTCTCTGGGGCCAACGTCCTGACTTTC.

This rearrangement joins TRBV5-1 to TRBJ1-3; weak D call: TRBD1 (5 bases). The V end lost 3 bases, the J end lost 0 bases, and 13 bases lay between the germline ends. The CDR3 has 16 amino acids. The germline V gene has CDR1 SGHRS and CDR2 YFSETQ. The CDR3 is CASSWGGRGSGNTIYF. The DNA of the CDR3 is TGCGCCAGCAGCTGGGGGGGACGGGGCTCTGGAAACACCATATATTTT.

V and J are TRBV7-2 and TRBJ2-7; D may be TRBD2 (5 bases). Germline CDR1 is SGHTA and CDR2 is FQGNSA. V lost 2 bases, J lost 6 bases, and 17 bases lay in between. This CDR3 region has 15 residues. CDR3 protein: CASSLSTSIAREQYF. In DNA form, the CDR3 reads TGTGCCAGCAGCTTATCAACTAGTATTGCTCGCGAGCAGTACTTC.

The chain couples TRBV6-5 to TRBJ2-7, with D hard to call. This CDR3 comprises 15 residues. Germline V gene sequence: CDR1 MNHEY, CDR2 SVGAGI. V dropped 5 bases and J dropped 2 bases, with 16 bases sitting between them. The CDR3 DNA sequence: TGTGCCAGCAGTAACCCTACAAGGTCGGCCTACGAGCAGTACTTC. Translation: CASSNPTRSAYEQYF.

This clone was seen only a few times. The chain links TRBV2 to TRBJ2-7, with TRBD2 identical over 9 bases. Germline trimming cut 3 bases from V and 1 base from J; bases unmatched to any gene: 7. The CDR3 consists of 16 residues. Germline lookup yields CDR1 SNHLY and CDR2 FYNNEI. CDR3 sequence: CASSENSGRLSYEQYF. The CDR3 region has the DNA TGTGCCAGCAGTGAGAATAGCGGGAGATTGTCCTACGAGCAGTACTTC.

The chain has TRBV5-1 and TRBJ1-2; 7 positions match TRBD1. Germline lookup yields CDR1 SGHRS and CDR2 YFSETQ. V dropped 5 bases and J dropped 7; count of bases not matched to a gene: 8. The CDR3 runs to 13 residues. The CDR3 nucleotides are TGCGCCAGCAGGGGTGGACAGGCCTCTGGCTACACCTTC. It specifies CASRGGQASGYTF.

The genes are TRBV10-3 and TRBJ2-5, with 8 positions matching TRBD1. The CDR3 is 14 amino acids. Germline CDR1 reads ENHRY; CDR2 reads SYGVKD. The J segment lost 4 bases and the V segment lost 5 bases, leaving 6 bases of the junction unmatched. The CDR3 region is CAISPGQGGETQYF. The CDR3 coding sequence is TGTGCCATCAGTCCCGGACAGGGTGGAGAGACCCAGTACTTC.

This clone was counted a few times. Here the CDR3 DNA reads TGTGCCAGCAGCCACCCAATCGGTTCCGGGCATGAAAAACTGTTTTTT. Protein product: CASSHPIGSGHEKLFF. This chain links TRBV7-9 with TRBJ1-4; D call uncertain. V gave up 5 bases and J gave up 6 bases, with 19 bases separating them. The CDR3 runs to 16 residues. Germline CDR1 reads SEHNR; CDR2 reads FQNEAQ (reference sequence).

This chain links TRBV6-5 with TRBJ2-7; D may be TRBD1 (5 bases). Between the trimmed V and J ends, which lost 2 bases and 0 bases, there was a span of 11 bases. CDR1 and CDR2 from the germline V gene are MNHEY and SVGAGI. The CDR3 sequence is 15 residues long. CDR3: CASSYRGPSSYEQYF. CDR3 DNA: TGTGCCAGCAGTTACAGGGGCCCAAGCTCCTACGAGCAGTACTTC.

This clone was seen more than once but under ten times. This chain uses TRBV10-3 with TRBJ1-5; 7 nucleotides align to TRBD1. Losses at the gene ends were 10 bases for V and 2 bases for J; bases not matched to a gene: 2. The V gene's germline CDR1 is ENHRY and CDR2 SYGVKD. The CDR3 runs 12 residues. DNA for the CDR3: TGTGCCACAGGGGGGGGCAATCAGCCCCAGCATTTT. Amino acids: CATGGGNQPQHF.

The chain recombines TRBV30 with TRBJ2-7, with no clear D. V was pared by 0 bases and J by 6 bases, with 9 bases between. CDR3 length: 12 amino acids. Germline CDR1 GTSNPN, CDR2 SVGIG (reference sequence). The CDR3 DNA follows: TGTGCCTGGAGTGTAAATCTCGGCGAGCAGTACTTC. It codes for CAWSVNLGEQYF. Complete variable domain (other parts from reference TRBV30 and TRBJ2-7): SQTIHQWPATLVQPVGSPLSLECTVEGTSNPNLYWYRQAAGRGLQLLFYSVGIGQISSEVPQNLSASRPQDRQFILSSKKLLLSDSGFYLCAWSVNLGEQYFGPGTRLTVT.

This sequence joins TRBV5-1 and TRBJ2-1; the D is unclear. The ends were cut back, 0 bases at V and 6 bases at J, with 16 bases in the middle. Germline V gene data show CDR1 as SGHRS and CDR2 as YFSETQ. The CDR3 is 16 amino acids. The CDR3 loop is CASSLGFPSQGNEQFF. CDR3 nucleotide sequence: TGCGCCAGCAGCTTGGGTTTCCCTAGTCAAGGCAATGAGCAGTTCTTC.

This clone is labeled medium-sized. V and J are TRBV5-1 and TRBJ1-2, with no clear D. Trimming pared 0 bases from V and 8 bases from J, leaving 17 bases between. The CDR3 totals 15 residues. Germline CDR1 SGHRS, CDR2 YFSETQ. CDR3 sequence: CASSLALGRRAGYTF. CDR3 bases: TGCGCCAGCAGCTTGGCCCTTGGGAGGAGAGCCGGCTACACCTTC.

V usage is TRBV4-1 and J usage is TRBJ1-5, with 9 bases that match TRBD1. CDR3 length equals 16 residues. V shed 4 bases, J shed 4 bases, and the junction held 8 bases outside the gene matches. Germline assignment: CDR1 MGHRA and CDR2 YSYEKL. The CDR3 region is CASSPSGQGGNQPQHF. CDR3 bases: TGCGCCAGCAGCCCCTCGGGACAGGGAGGGAATCAGCCCCAGCATTTT.

Only a few counts were recorded for this clone. The DNA of the CDR3 is TGTGCCAGCAGTCCTAGATCCGCGGGACAGAGTGAAGCTTTCTTT. Its protein product is CASSPRSAGQSEAFF. This chain connects TRBV6-6 to TRBJ1-1, with TRBD1 identical over 7 bases. Per germline, CDR1 MNHNY and CDR2 SVGAGI (reference sequence). Trimming cost V 5 bases and J 7 bases; bases outside gene matches: 13. The CDR3 has 15 residues.

The chain couples TRBV15 to TRBJ2-5; tentatively, D is TRBD1 (6 bases). In germline, CDR1 is LNHNV, CDR2 YYDKDF (reference sequence). The CDR3 consists of 15 residues. Trimming left V 5 bases short and J 3 bases short, with 16 bases between. This chain's CDR3 is CATSRIYRDEETQYF. The CDR3 bases are TGTGCCACCAGCCGCATCTACAGGGACGAAGAGACCCAGTACTTC. The variable domain in full, with the rest retrieved from reference TRBV15 and TRBJ2-5, is DAMVIQNPRYQVTQFGKPVTLSCSQTLNHNVMYWYQQKSSQAPKLLFHYYDKDFNNEADTPDNFQSRRPNTSFCFLDIRSPGLGDTAMYLCATSRIYRDEETQYFGPGTRLLVL.

This chain uses TRBV6-5 with TRBJ1-2, with TRBD1 matching 7 bases. The CDR3 contains 15 residues. Per the germline V gene, CDR1 is MNHEY and CDR2 is SVGAGI. Trimming removed 4 bases from V and 5 bases from J; junction bases left unmatched: 10. In nucleotides, the CDR3 is TGTGCCAGCAGTTTGGTCAGACAGGGTGGATATGGCTACACCTTC. Protein: CASSLVRQGGYGYTF.